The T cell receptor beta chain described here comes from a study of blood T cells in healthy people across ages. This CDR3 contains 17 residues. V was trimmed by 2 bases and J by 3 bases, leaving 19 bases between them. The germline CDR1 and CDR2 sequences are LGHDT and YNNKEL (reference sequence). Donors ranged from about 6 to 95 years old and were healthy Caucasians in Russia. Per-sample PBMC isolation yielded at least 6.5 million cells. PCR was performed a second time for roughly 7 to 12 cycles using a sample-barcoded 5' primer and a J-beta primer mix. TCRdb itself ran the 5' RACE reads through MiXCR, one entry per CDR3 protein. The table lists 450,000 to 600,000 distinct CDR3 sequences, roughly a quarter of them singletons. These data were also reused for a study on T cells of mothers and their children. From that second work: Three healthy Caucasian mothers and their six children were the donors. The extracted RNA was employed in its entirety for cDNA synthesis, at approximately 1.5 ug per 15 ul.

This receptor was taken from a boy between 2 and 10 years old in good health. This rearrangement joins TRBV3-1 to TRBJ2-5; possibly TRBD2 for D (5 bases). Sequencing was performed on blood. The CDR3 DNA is TGTGCCAGCAGCCAAATTGGGGAGAGTCCGATAAAAGAGACCCAGTACTTC. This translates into CASSQIGESPIKETQYF.